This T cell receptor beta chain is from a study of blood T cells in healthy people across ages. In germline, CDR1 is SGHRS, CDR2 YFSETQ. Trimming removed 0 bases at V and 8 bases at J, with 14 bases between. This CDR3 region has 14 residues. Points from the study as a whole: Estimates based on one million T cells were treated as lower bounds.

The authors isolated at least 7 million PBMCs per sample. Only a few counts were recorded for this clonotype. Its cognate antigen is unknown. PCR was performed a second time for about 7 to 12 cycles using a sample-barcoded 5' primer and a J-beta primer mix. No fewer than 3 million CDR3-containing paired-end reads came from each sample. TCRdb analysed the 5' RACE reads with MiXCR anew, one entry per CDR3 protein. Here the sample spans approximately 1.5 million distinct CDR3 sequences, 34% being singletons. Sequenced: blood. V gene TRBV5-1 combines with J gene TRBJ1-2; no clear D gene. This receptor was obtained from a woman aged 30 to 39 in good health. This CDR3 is CASSLEAGVGGYTF. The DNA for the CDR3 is TGCGCCAGCAGCTTGGAGGCAGGCGTGGGGGGCTACACCTTC. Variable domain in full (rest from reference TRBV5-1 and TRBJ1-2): KAGVTQTPRYLIKTRGQQVTLSCSPISGHRSVSWYQQTPGQGLQFLFEYFSETQRNKGNFPGRFSGRQFSNSRSEMNVSTLELGDSALYLCASSLEAGVGGYTFGSGTRLTVV.